Each of the 28 T cell receptor beta chains below was sequenced from the same sample in a study of T cells after yellow fever vaccination. TCRdb reprocessed the 5' RACE reads with MiXCR, giving one entry per CDR3 protein. The table includes hundreds of thousands of distinct CDR3 sequences, roughly 4% detected once. Sequences were derived from PBMCs, sampled 5 days after the yellow fever booster vaccination. The receptor set was obtained from a man younger than 35 who received the YFV17D yellow fever vaccine.

This clonotype was found a few times. The gene calls are TRBV15 and TRBJ2-4; tentatively, D is TRBD1 or TRBD2 (7 bases each). Looked up from germline, CDR1 is LNHNV and CDR2 is YYDKDF (reference sequence). CDR3 length: 14 amino acids. Trimming took 5 bases from V and 9 from J, leaving 17 bases between them. The CDR3 reads CATSSQGGRGIQYF. The DNA for the CDR3 is TGTGCCACCAGCTCCCAGGGGGGGCGTGGCATTCAGTACTTC.

This clonotype appeared a few times. V gene TRBV5-4 combines with J gene TRBJ2-3; D remains ambiguous. CDR1 and CDR2 (germline): SGHNT, YYREEE (reference sequence). Trimming took off 2 bases at V and 5 bases at J, with 6 bases between the two ends. The CDR3 runs to 12 residues. The CDR3 DNA follows: TGTGCCAGCAGCTTTTCGGTAGATACGCAGTATTTT. Residues: CASSFSVDTQYF.

This clonotype was observed many times. This rearrangement joins TRBV4-1 to TRBJ2-7, with D possibly matching TRBD1 (6 bases). The CDR3 is 14 residues long. Germline V gives CDR1 MGHRA, CDR2 YSYEKL. Trimming took 9 bases from V and 7 from J, leaving 22 bases between them. DNA for the CDR3: TGCGCCAGTTCTCTAAGTGGGGGCACTGAGGAGCAGTACGTC. Protein product: CASSLSGGTEEQYV.

This clonotype was seen repeatedly, ten times or more. The V and J genes are TRBV24-1 and TRBJ2-5, with D tentatively TRBD2 (6 bases). V lost 2 bases and J 5 bases, leaving 14 bases between the germline ends. From germline, CDR1 is KGHDR and CDR2 SFDVKD. The CDR3 runs 15 residues. CDR3 amino acids: CATSDSSNGGETQYF. The DNA of the CDR3 is TGTGCCACCAGTGATTCGTCAAACGGGGGTGAGACCCAGTACTTC.

V usage is TRBV6-6 and J usage is TRBJ2-1; 10 positions match TRBD2. Trimming took 3 bases from V and 6 from J; bases not matched to a gene: 5. The V gene's germline CDR1 is MNHNY and CDR2 SVGAGI (reference sequence). This CDR3 spans 15 amino acids. CDR3 residues: CASSYSGGKVNEQFF. The CDR3 nucleotides read TGTGCCAGCAGTTATAGCGGGGGGAAGGTCAATGAGCAGTTCTTC.

The chain employs TRBV20-1 and TRBJ2-7, with TRBD2 as a possible D gene (7 bases). Trimming removed 3 bases at V and 0 bases at J, with 12 bases between. Germline loops: CDR1 DFQATT, CDR2 SNEGSKA (reference sequence). The CDR3 sequence is 14 residues long. The CDR3 region has the DNA TGCAGTGCTAGTGGAGGGGGGGGCTCCTACGAGCAGTACGTC. As protein: CSASGGGGSYEQYV.

The V call is TRBV5-6, the J call TRBJ2-5; no firm D call. Looked up from germline, CDR1 is SGHDT and CDR2 is YYEEEE. The CDR3 has 14 residues. The V end was cut by 4 bases, the J end by 5 bases, with 15 bases between. DNA for the CDR3: TGTGCCAGCAGCCTTTCTGAAGTCTTGGAGACCCAGTACTTC. This gives the protein CASSLSEVLETQYF.

This clonotype was seen more than once but under ten times. V and J are TRBV7-2 and TRBJ1-1, with TRBD1 matching 7 bases. The CDR3 has 14 amino acids. J gave up 4 bases and V 5 bases, and 7 bases lay outside the gene matches. Germline values: CDR1 SGHTA, CDR2 FQGNSA. The CDR3 bases are TGTGCCAGCAGCGTCGACAGGGTTGGCACTGAAGCTTTCTTT. This gives the protein CASSVDRVGTEAFF.

CDR3 amino acids: CASSRGQGYNEKLFF. Here the CDR3 DNA reads TGTGCCAGCAGCCGAGGACAGGGCTATAATGAAAAACTGTTTTTT. The V call is TRBV3-1, the J call TRBJ1-4; TRBD1 matches at 8 bases. After removal of 4 bases from V and 4 bases from J, the junction contained 5 bases not matched to a gene. The CDR3 contains 15 residues. The germline CDR1 and CDR2 sequences are LGHDT and YNNKEL (reference sequence). Combining the CDR3 with reference TRBV3-1 and TRBJ1-4 gives the whole variable domain DTAVSQTPKYLVTQMGNDKSIKCEQNLGHDTMYWYKQDSKKFLKIMFSYNNKELIINETVPNRFSPKSPDKAHLNLHINSLELGDSAVYFCASSRGQGYNEKLFFGSGTQLSVL.

This clonotype was detected a few times. The V gene is TRBV6-5, the J gene TRBJ1-1, with 7 bases identical to TRBD1. The V gene end was trimmed by 2 bases and the J gene end by 1 base; junction bases not matched to a gene: 4. CDR1 and CDR2 from the germline V gene are MNHEY and SVGAGI. This CDR3 has 15 residues. This CDR3 reads CASSYARGGNTEAFF. The CDR3 DNA sequence: TGTGCCAGCAGTTACGCCAGGGGGGGGAACACTGAAGCTTTCTTT.

A word on this clonotype: Compared with germline, one end of the junction differs, possibly owing to a read error. This chain uses TRBV4-1 with TRBJ2-4; D is uncertain. The CDR3 covers 12 residues. Germline V lookup: CDR1 MGHRA, CDR2 YSYEKL. This CDR3 is CASSQSTLVLHF. For the CDR3, the DNA is TGCGCCAGCAGCCAATCAACCTTGGTTTTGCACTTC.

The chain has TRBV11-2 and TRBJ2-7; D gene ambiguous. Trimming removed 3 bases at V and 6 bases at J, with 12 bases between. The CDR3 has 13 amino acids. Germline V gene lookup returns CDR1 SGHAT and CDR2 FQNNGV. The CDR3: CASSFLVDGEQYV. DNA of the CDR3: TGTGCCAGCAGCTTCCTAGTAGACGGCGAGCAGTACGTC.

This clonotype has just a few counts. The chain couples TRBV20-1 to TRBJ1-4; D remains ambiguous. Germline values: CDR1 DFQATT, CDR2 SNEGSKA (reference sequence). CDR3 length: 15 amino acids. Trimming removed 6 bases at V and 0 bases at J, with 14 bases between. The CDR3 DNA is TGCAGTGCCACCCCCCCGGGTTCAACTAATGAAAAACTGTTTTTT. The encoded protein is CSATPPGSTNEKLFF.

This clonotype was counted between two and nine times. The rearrangement uses TRBV5-1 and TRBJ2-1, with 15 bases matching TRBD2. The CDR3 spans 17 residues. J lost 9 bases, V lost 4 bases, and 11 bases had no gene match. Germline V CDR1 and CDR2: SGHRS, YFSETQ. The CDR3 DNA is TGCGCCAGCAGCCGAGGACTAGCGGGGGGGCGGTGGGGTGAGCAGTTCTTC. It encodes CASSRGLAGGRWGEQFF.

This chain uses TRBV5-1 with TRBJ1-1; no clear D gene. Trimming left V 3 bases short and J 1 base short, with 7 bases between. This CDR3 is 13 amino acids long. Germline assignment: CDR1 SGHRS and CDR2 YFSETQ. The CDR3 DNA follows: TGCGCCAGCAGCTCAACCCCGAACACTGAAGCTTTCTTT. Its translation is CASSSTPNTEAFF.

The rearrangement links TRBV6-2 or TRBV6-3 to TRBJ2-1; the D gene is possibly TRBD2 (7 bases). Germline V gives CDR1 MNHEY, CDR2 SVGEGT. There are 15 residues in the CDR3. Trimming removed 7 bases from V and 8 bases from J, with 21 bases in between. CDR3 loop: CASKLRAGRTDEQFF. The CDR3 DNA follows: TGTGCCAGCAAACTACGAGCGGGGCGGACAGATGAGCAGTTCTTC.

This CDR3 is CASSKTGNYEQYF. The CDR3 DNA follows: TGCGCCAGCAGCAAGACAGGGAACTACGAGCAGTACTTC. V gene TRBV5-1 combines with J gene TRBJ2-7, with 7 bases fitting TRBD1. The CDR3 has 13 residues. Looked up from germline, CDR1 is SGHRS and CDR2 is YFSETQ. V shed 4 bases and J 3 bases; nucleotides not matched to a gene: 4.

This clonotype was found many times. The chain uses TRBV9 and TRBJ2-3; TRBD2 aligns across 7 bases. CDR1 and CDR2 from the germline V gene are SGDLS and YYNGEE. The ends lost 0 bases at V and 6 bases at J; junction bases unmatched: 7. CDR3 length equals 15 residues. CDR3 sequence reads: CASSVVGRGLDTQYF. The CDR3 DNA reads TGTGCCAGCAGCGTAGTAGGGCGGGGGTTGGATACGCAGTATTTT. Together with reference TRBV9 and TRBJ2-3, the CDR3 gives the full variable domain: DSGVTQTPKHLITATGQRVTLRCSPRSGDLSVYWYQQSLDQGLQFLIQYYNGEERAKGNILERFSAQQFPDLHSELNLSSLELGDSALYFCASSVVGRGLDTQYFGPGTRLTVL.

This rearrangement joins TRBV30 to TRBJ1-2; D remains ambiguous. CDR3 size: 13 residues. V was trimmed by 3 bases and J by 7 bases, leaving 15 bases between them. Germline V gives CDR1 GTSNPN, CDR2 SVGIG (reference sequence). The CDR3, as DNA: TGTGCCTGGAGAGGGAGGTTGTACTTTGGCTACACCTTC. It specifies CAWRGRLYFGYTF. Looking up the rest from reference TRBV30 and TRBJ1-2 gives the full variable domain: SQTIHQWPATLVQPVGSPLSLECTVEGTSNPNLYWYRQAAGRGLQLLFYSVGIGQISSEVPQNLSASRPQDRQFILSSKKLLLSDSGFYLCAWRGRLYFGYTFGSGTRLTVV.

There are a few counts of this clonotype. V gene TRBV19 combines with J gene TRBJ1-2; 7 nucleotides match TRBD1. This CDR3 contains 15 residues. V dropped 7 bases and J dropped 8; count of bases not matched to a gene: 16. In germline, CDR1 is LNHDA, CDR2 SQIVND (reference sequence). CDR3 region: CASTLSAGGHAGYTF. The CDR3 DNA is TGTGCCAGTACTCTCTCGGCAGGGGGGCATGCCGGCTACACCTTC. Based on the CDR3 plus reference TRBV19 and TRBJ1-2, the full variable domain is DGGITQSPKYLFRKEGQNVTLSCEQNLNHDAMYWYRQDPGQGLRLIYYSQIVNDFQKGDIAEGYSVSREKKESFPLTVTSAQKNPTAFYLCASTLSAGGHAGYTFGSGTRLTVV.

This clonotype was counted between two and nine times. The V gene is TRBV4-1, the J gene TRBJ1-2; D remains unclear. Trimming left V 4 bases short and J 8 bases short, with 11 bases between. The CDR3 covers 12 residues. Germline V gene data show CDR1 as MGHRA and CDR2 as YSYEKL. The CDR3 bases are TGCGCCAGCAGCCGCCCCCCGGGGGGCTACACCTTC. It yields the protein CASSRPPGGYTF.

The gene calls are TRBV25-1 and TRBJ2-7, with 13 bases fitting TRBD2. The V gene end was trimmed by 2 bases and the J gene end by 2 bases; junction bases not matched to a gene: 12. Germline V gene lookup returns CDR1 MGHDK and CDR2 SYGVNS. The CDR3 length is 19 residues. In DNA, the CDR3 is TGTGCCAGCAGTGAAACCTTGACGCCCGGACTAGCGGGAGCCTACGAGCAGTACGTC. This codes for CASSETLTPGLAGAYEQYV.

This clonotype was seen more than once but under ten times. The chain is built from TRBV4-2 and TRBJ2-7, with 9 bases fitting TRBD1. The ends lost 0 bases at V and 0 bases at J; junction bases unmatched: 9. Germline CDR1 and CDR2: LGHNA and YNFKEQ. There are 18 residues in the CDR3. The CDR3 reads CASSQEEQGAISSYEQYF. The CDR3 DNA reads TGTGCCAGCAGCCAAGAGGAACAGGGGGCGATTAGCTCCTACGAGCAGTACTTC.

Only a few counts were recorded for this clonotype. This sequence joins TRBV12-5 and TRBJ2-1; the match to TRBD1 covers 8 bases. From germline, CDR1 is LGHNT and CDR2 FRNRAP. Losses at the gene ends were 4 bases for V and 6 bases for J; bases not matched to a gene: 5. This CDR3 has 14 residues. CDR3 in amino acids: CASGWTGSSNEQFF. CDR3 bases: TGTGCTAGTGGTTGGACAGGGTCGAGCAATGAGCAGTTCTTC.

The chain couples TRBV6-5 to TRBJ1-5, with D maybe TRBD1 (6 bases). CDR3 size: 12 residues. V dropped 8 bases and J dropped 6 bases, with 11 bases sitting between them. CDR1 MNHEY and CDR2 SVGAGI come from the germline V gene. CDR3 sequence: CASRTGAQPQHF. In nucleotides, the CDR3 is TGTGCCAGCCGAACGGGGGCTCAGCCCCAGCATTTT.

The V call is TRBV6-5, the J call TRBJ1-4; perhaps TRBD1 as D (6 bases). The CDR3 extends over 14 amino acids. The V end was cut by 11 bases, the J end by 2 bases, with 15 bases between. Per the germline V gene, CDR1 is MNHEY and CDR2 is SVGAGI. The CDR3 protein is CASRGGGTNEKLFF. CDR3 in DNA: TGTGCCTCCCGGGGCGGGGGCACTAATGAAAAACTGTTTTTT.

This clonotype showed up just a few times. The V and J genes are TRBV7-3 and TRBJ2-1; 10 nucleotides match TRBD1. The germline V gene encodes CDR1 SGHTA and CDR2 FQGTGA. The CDR3 consists of 16 residues. V shed 2 bases and J 10 bases; nucleotides not matched to a gene: 11. This CDR3 is CASSLVPGQGLGEQFF. DNA of the CDR3: TGTGCCAGCAGCTTAGTTCCGGGACAGGGGTTAGGGGAGCAGTTCTTC.

A few counts support this clonotype. V and J are TRBV7-9 and TRBJ2-7; D might be TRBD2 (6 bases). CDR1 SEHNR and CDR2 FQNEAQ come from the germline V gene (reference sequence). CDR3 length: 14 amino acids. V was trimmed by 0 bases and J by 7 bases, leaving 13 bases between them. The CDR3 nucleotides are TGTGCCAGCAGCTTAGCGGCGGGGACGGGGGAGCAGTACTTC. The encoded protein is CASSLAAGTGEQYF.